One and the same sample provided the 26 T cell receptor beta chains below, sequenced in a study of blood T cell repertoires in COVID-19. Produced via immunoSEQ multiplex PCR; TCRdb's table is partial and in-frame only. The top ten clones hold 1.5% to 2% of a sample with more than 200,000 clones, just over 90% of them seen once. The sample taken for sequencing was PBMCs or T cells enriched from blood (not recorded which). These receptors were collected from a woman younger than 35 who had recovered from COVID-19.

J is TRBJ2-7 and V is TRBV29-1; TRBD2 agrees at 8 bases. V dropped 5 bases and J dropped 7; count of bases not matched to a gene: 10. Germline CDR1 reads SQVTM; CDR2 reads ANQGSEA. This CDR3 comprises 13 residues. CDR3 protein: CSVSPGGLGEQYF. CDR3 in DNA: TGCAGCGTTAGTCCGGGAGGGCTTGGGGAGCAGTACTTC.

This clone was seen just once. This rearrangement joins TRBV2 to TRBJ2-3; 9 bases fit TRBD2. From germline, CDR1 is SNHLY and CDR2 FYNNEI. This CDR3 has 13 residues. V shed 7 bases and J 4 bases; nucleotides not matched to a gene: 3. In DNA form, the CDR3 reads TGTGCCAGCAAGGCGGGGGGGGCAGATACGCAGTATTTT. This sequence encodes CASKAGGADTQYF.

CDR3: CASSSVETSLHEQYF. In DNA form, the CDR3 reads TGTGCCAGCAGCTCCGTCGAGACTAGCCTCCACGAGCAGTACTTC. The chain combines TRBV7-8 with TRBJ2-7; the match to TRBD2 covers 7 bases. The germline gives CDR1 SGHVS, CDR2 FQNEAQ. The trim removed 4 bases at V and 5 bases at J, leaving 11 bases unmatched. The CDR3 is 15 amino acids. Full variable domain (missing parts from reference TRBV7-8 and TRBJ2-7): GAGVSQSPRYKVAKRGQDVALRCDPISGHVSLFWYQQALGQGPEFLTYFQNEAQLDKSGLPSDRFFAERPEGSVSTLKIQRTQQEDSAVYLCASSSVETSLHEQYFGPGTRLTVT.

This clone has only one observation. V and J are TRBV10-2 and TRBJ2-5; 7 bases align to TRBD1. Trimming cost V 3 bases and J 2 bases; bases outside gene matches: 6. Per germline, CDR1 WSHSY and CDR2 SAAADI. The CDR3 length is 15 residues. The CDR3 region has the DNA TGCGCCAGCAGTGATAACAGGGGTGAGCAAGAGACCCAGTACTTC. It translates to CASSDNRGEQETQYF.

The chain couples TRBV9 to TRBJ2-2; the match to TRBD2 covers 10 bases. Germline assignment: CDR1 SGDLS and CDR2 YYNGEE. CDR3 length equals 19 residues. The V segment lost 2 bases and the J segment 4 bases; nucleotides outside the gene matches: 14. The CDR3 bases are TGTGCCAGCAGCGTGTTCAGCGGGGGGGTCGACTGGAGCACCGGGGAGCTGTTTTTT. Its protein is CASSVFSGGVDWSTGELFF.

The chain recombines TRBV25-1 with TRBJ2-5; TRBD1 aligns across 7 bases. V shed 3 bases and J 5 bases; nucleotides not matched to a gene: 15. The CDR3 loop spans 17 amino acids. In germline, CDR1 is MGHDK, CDR2 SYGVNS. The CDR3 reads CASSDYGQDLWRETQYF. The CDR3 DNA reads as TGTGCCAGCAGTGACTACGGACAGGATCTTTGGAGGGAGACCCAGTACTTC.

J is TRBJ2-1 and V is TRBV7-9, with D perhaps TRBD1 (6 bases). V lost 5 bases and J lost 6, with 17 bases in between. CDR3 length: 15 amino acids. Germline V gene sequence: CDR1 SEHNR, CDR2 FQNEAQ (reference sequence). The CDR3 DNA is TGTGCCAGCAGCCCAGGGGTCCCCGCCACCAATGAGCAGTTCTTC. Protein: CASSPGVPATNEQFF.

The chain is built from TRBV5-1 and TRBJ2-3; TRBD1 might be the D (6 bases). V was cut by 0 bases and J by 0 bases, with 14 bases left in between. The CDR3 contains 17 residues. Germline V gives CDR1 SGHRS, CDR2 YFSETQ. The CDR3: CASSLVGAGPSTDTQYF. The CDR3 DNA follows: TGCGCCAGCAGCTTGGTGGGGGCTGGCCCTAGCACAGATACGCAGTATTTT.

This clone appeared once. In nucleotides, the CDR3 is TGTGCCAGCAGCTTTCTGGGGGACAGCCAAGAGACCCAGTACTTC. It codes for CASSFLGDSQETQYF. V is TRBV5-6 and J is TRBJ2-5; 7 bases are a match to TRBD1. CDR1 and CDR2 from the germline V gene are SGHDT and YYEEEE. This CDR3 comprises 15 residues. After removal of 2 bases from V and 1 base from J, the junction contained 5 bases not matched to a gene.

The chain uses TRBV7-8 and TRBJ1-2, with D perhaps matching TRBD1 (5 bases). CDR1 and CDR2 (germline): SGHVS, FQNEAQ. Trimming stripped 1 base from V and 6 bases from J, with 12 bases between. The CDR3 covers 14 residues. CDR3 DNA: TGTGCCAGCAGCTTAGGGGGGGATAGGAATGGCTACACCTTC. It encodes CASSLGGDRNGYTF. The variable domain in full, completed from reference TRBV7-8 and TRBJ1-2, reads GAGVSQSPRYKVAKRGQDVALRCDPISGHVSLFWYQQALGQGPEFLTYFQNEAQLDKSGLPSDRFFAERPEGSVSTLKIQRTQQEDSAVYLCASSLGGDRNGYTFGSGTRLTVV.

The chain links TRBV5-1 to TRBJ2-1, with no clear D. Trimming removed 2 bases from V and 4 bases from J, with 13 bases in between. CDR1 and CDR2 from the germline V gene are SGHRS and YFSETQ. There are 15 residues in the CDR3. In nucleotides, the CDR3 is TGCGCCAGCAGCTTCCCCTCTGGGCCGTACAATGAGCAGTTCTTC. Translating it yields CASSFPSGPYNEQFF.

DNA for the CDR3: TGTGCCAGTAGTATAGGGAACAGGGTCACAGATACGCAGTATTTT. Its protein is CASSIGNRVTDTQYF. The gene calls are TRBV19 and TRBJ2-3, with a weak D call TRBD1 (6 bases). Trimming left V 1 base short and J 2 bases short, with 10 bases between. Germline values: CDR1 LNHDA, CDR2 SQIVND (reference sequence). The CDR3 is 15 residues long.

The genes are TRBV10-3 and TRBJ1-5; the D gene is possibly TRBD1 (5 bases). This CDR3 spans 13 amino acids. Looked up from germline, CDR1 is ENHRY and CDR2 is SYGVKD. V was clipped by 10 bases and J by 3 bases, with 13 bases between them. CDR3 bases: TGTGCCACCACCGGGACTACCAATCAGCCCCAGCATTTT. Amino acid sequence: CATTGTTNQPQHF.

The V gene is TRBV11-3, the J gene TRBJ1-1; the D gene is possibly TRBD1 (5 bases). Trimming took 5 bases from V and 4 from J, leaving 23 bases between them. Germline V lookup: CDR1 SGHNT, CDR2 YENEEA. The CDR3 has 17 amino acids. CDR3 DNA: TGTGCCAGCAGCCTCCTGGGGGGGGAAGTGTCAAGCACTGAAGCTTTCTTT. Its translation: CASSLLGGEVSSTEAFF.

The CDR3 bases are TGCAGTGCTAGTTCCGGTGGCTACACCTTC. Translated, it gives CSASSGGYTF. This sequence joins TRBV20-1 and TRBJ1-2; D ambiguous. This CDR3 has 10 residues. Trimming took 3 bases from V and 7 from J, leaving 6 bases between them. Germline V lookup: CDR1 DFQATT, CDR2 SNEGSKA (reference sequence).

This chain links TRBV5-5 with TRBJ2-7; possible D gene TRBD2, 6 bases. CDR3 length: 15 residues. The germline gives CDR1 SGHKS, CDR2 YYEKEE (reference sequence). Trimming took off 4 bases at V and 2 bases at J, with 16 bases between the two ends. The CDR3 DNA reads as TGTGCCAGCAGCCCCTCATTTGGCGGGGCCTACGAGCAGTACTTC. Its protein is CASSPSFGGAYEQYF.

V is TRBV4-1 and J is TRBJ2-7, with 10 bases aligning to TRBD1. V was pared by 2 bases and J by 4 bases, with 5 bases of the junction left unmatched. CDR1 MGHRA and CDR2 YSYEKL come from the germline V gene. The CDR3 has 15 residues. The CDR3 DNA reads TGCGCCAGCAGCCAACCGGGACAGGGGAATTACGAGCAGTACTTC. It specifies CASSQPGQGNYEQYF.

The genes are TRBV19 and TRBJ1-2; 8 bases align to TRBD1. From germline, CDR1 is LNHDA and CDR2 SQIVND (reference sequence). The CDR3 consists of 17 residues. The V gene end was trimmed by 5 bases and the J gene end by 0 bases; junction bases not matched to a gene: 11. CDR3 nucleotides: TGTGCCAGTAGTTCTGCGGACAGGGAGTTAGCTAACTATGGCTACACCTTC. Translated: CASSSADRELANYGYTF.

The V and J genes are TRBV4-2 and TRBJ1-1, with D possibly matching TRBD1 (5 bases). Germline values: CDR1 LGHNA, CDR2 YNFKEQ. The CDR3 is 15 amino acids. Deletions cut 0 bases from V and 9 bases from J, with 17 bases between. CDR3 sequence: CASSQDYGGTDQAFF. CDR3 nucleotides: TGTGCCAGCAGCCAAGATTATGGGGGGACGGACCAAGCTTTCTTT.

This CDR3 is CASSQSGLNSPLHF. CDR3 DNA: TGCGCCAGCAGCCAATCCGGACTGAATTCACCCCTCCACTTT. V usage is TRBV4-1 and J usage is TRBJ1-6; D gene unclear. The CDR3 contains 14 residues. V lost 2 bases and J 7 bases, leaving 9 bases between the germline ends. CDR1 MGHRA and CDR2 YSYEKL come from the germline V gene.

This clone was recorded only once. The chain combines TRBV18 with TRBJ1-1; no firm D call. The V and J ends lost 2 bases and 1 base respectively, with 5 bases between them. CDR1 is KGHSH and CDR2 is LQKENI in the germline V gene. The CDR3 consists of 13 residues. The CDR3 region has the DNA TGTGCCAGCTCACCAGGCCCGAACACTGAAGCTTTCTTT. Its protein product is CASSPGPNTEAFF.

The chain carries TRBV5-5 and TRBJ2-3; 9 nucleotides line up with TRBD1. The junction had 8 bases not matched to a gene; V was cut back by 5 bases and J by 4 bases. CDR1 is SGHKS and CDR2 is YYEKEE in the germline V gene (reference sequence). The CDR3 sequence is 15 residues long. The chain's CDR3 is CASRPGQGGPDTQYF. The CDR3 DNA reads as TGTGCCAGCAGACCGGGACAGGGAGGCCCAGATACGCAGTATTTT. The entire variable domain, with the rest obtained from reference TRBV5-5 and TRBJ2-3, is as follows: DAGVTQSPTHLIKTRGQQVTLRCSPISGHKSVSWYQQVLGQGPQFIFQYYEKEERGRGNFPDRFSARQFPNYSSELNVNALLLGDSALYLCASRPGQGGPDTQYFGPGTRLTVL.

The genes are TRBV7-8 and TRBJ2-7; 7 positions match TRBD1. V lost 5 bases to trimming and J lost 0 bases; unmatched junction nucleotides: 7. Germline V gene lookup returns CDR1 SGHVS and CDR2 FQNEAQ. This CDR3 contains 15 residues. The CDR3 loop is CASSGKTGSSYEQYF. CDR3 nucleotide sequence: TGTGCCAGCAGCGGCAAGACAGGGAGCTCCTACGAGCAGTACTTC.

This clone was detected only a few times. J is TRBJ1-6 and V is TRBV3-1 (or the pseudogene TRBV3-2); D gene unclear. This CDR3 region has 14 residues. The V gene lost 4 bases and the J gene lost 6 bases, with 10 bases spanning the gap. CDR1 is LGHDT and CDR2 is YNNKEL in the germline V gene (reference sequence). The CDR3 region is CASSPSHSNSPLHF. The DNA of the CDR3 is TGTGCCAGCAGCCCCTCTCATAGTAATTCACCCCTCCACTTT.

The gene calls are TRBV9 and TRBJ1-5; 8 bases fit TRBD1. With 3 bases clipped from V and 5 bases from J, the junction kept 7 bases outside the gene matches. The CDR3 consists of 15 residues. Germline CDR1 reads SGDLS; CDR2 reads YYNGEE. DNA of the CDR3: TGTGCCAGCAGCGCCGGACAGGGCCAAGATCAGCCCCAGCATTTT. Protein product: CASSAGQGQDQPQHF.

The rearrangement joins TRBV28 to TRBJ1-6, with 11 bases identical to TRBD1. Germline V lookup: CDR1 MDHEN, CDR2 SYDVKM. The CDR3 is made up of 15 amino acids. The J segment lost 6 bases and the V segment lost 6 bases, leaving 4 bases of the junction unmatched. CDR3 DNA sequence: TGTGCCAGCAGCCCAGGGACAGGGGGTAATTCACCCCTCCACTTT. Translating gives CASSPGTGGNSPLHF.